Following are 21 T cell receptor beta chains from one sample sequenced in a study of T cells after yellow fever vaccination. TCRdb passed the 5' RACE reads through MiXCR, listing each CDR3 protein once. Here the sample spans about 140,000 distinct CDR3 sequences, 6.5% to 8.5% being singletons. The source material was CD4+ T cells sorted from PBMCs, sampled 5 days after the yellow fever booster vaccination. These TCRs come from a man aged 25 to 40 who received the YFV17D yellow fever vaccine.

This clonotype was seen at least ten times. The V and J genes are TRBV20-1 and TRBJ2-7; 9 bases are shared with TRBD2. The CDR3 has 15 residues. Germline V gives CDR1 DFQATT, CDR2 SNEGSKA (reference sequence). V trimming: 6 bases; J trimming: 4 bases; junction bases outside the gene matches: 13. CDR3 sequence reads: CSANLGGRVDYEQYF. The CDR3 bases are TGCAGTGCCAATCTGGGCGGGAGGGTTGATTACGAGCAGTACTTC.

This clonotype was picked up many times. The chain is built from TRBV20-1 and TRBJ2-1, with D possibly matching TRBD1 (6 bases). Trimming took off 6 bases at V and 4 bases at J, with 10 bases between the two ends. This CDR3 spans 12 amino acids. Germline CDR1 DFQATT, CDR2 SNEGSKA (reference sequence). The CDR3 nucleotides are TGCAGTGCCAAGGACAGATACAATGAGCAGTTCTTC. Translated: CSAKDRYNEQFF.

This clonotype has just one count. A much larger clone differs from this one at a single base, so this may be a read error. The rearrangement joins TRBV7-6 to TRBJ2-7; weak D call: TRBD1 (6 bases). V was clipped by 3 bases and J by 8 bases, with 17 bases between them. The CDR3 is 14 residues long. Germline V gene lookup returns CDR1 SGHVS and CDR2 FNYEAQ. In DNA, the CDR3 is TGTGCCAGCAGCTTCTACCAGGGGACCGGCCAGCAGTACTTC. This gives the protein CASSFYQGTGQQYF.

This clonotype was seen ten or more times. This sequence joins TRBV5-1 and TRBJ2-5, with 7 bases aligning to TRBD2. The CDR3 contains 15 residues. From germline, CDR1 is SGHRS and CDR2 YFSETQ. V dropped 0 bases and J dropped 1; count of bases not matched to a gene: 3. The DNA for the CDR3 is TGCGCCAGCAGCTTGGCCCCTAGCGGCCAAGAGACCCAGTACTTC. It specifies CASSLAPSGQETQYF.

This clonotype was observed at least ten times. The V call is TRBV5-1, the J call TRBJ2-1; tentative D call: TRBD2 (6 bases). The length of the CDR3 is 17 residues. V was trimmed by 3 bases and J by 0 bases, leaving 16 bases between them. In germline, CDR1 is SGHRS, CDR2 YFSETQ. CDR3 sequence (DNA): TGCGCCAGCAGCTCCGATTTCGCTAGCGTCTCCTACAATGAGCAGTTCTTC. Translating it yields CASSSDFASVSYNEQFF.

There are many counts of this clonotype. The V and J genes are TRBV10-3 and TRBJ2-5; either TRBD1 or TRBD2 may supply D (5 bases each). Per the germline V gene, CDR1 is ENHRY and CDR2 is SYGVKD. The CDR3 totals 14 residues. The ends were cut back, 10 bases at V and 2 bases at J, with 17 bases in the middle. The CDR3 here is CATWPGPQQETQYF. CDR3 in DNA: TGTGCCACTTGGCCGGGACCTCAACAAGAGACCCAGTACTTC.

Ten or more counts support this clonotype. The chain employs TRBV5-5 and TRBJ1-1, with D unclear. Trimming removed 2 bases at V and 1 base at J, with 9 bases between. Germline V lookup: CDR1 SGHKS, CDR2 YYEKEE (reference sequence). The CDR3 is 14 residues long. As DNA, the CDR3 is TGTGCCAGCAGCTTCCCGTCCGGGAACACTGAAGCTTTCTTT. This sequence encodes CASSFPSGNTEAFF.

This clonotype showed up many times. This rearrangement joins TRBV3-1 to TRBJ2-1; 12 nucleotides match TRBD2. This CDR3 contains 16 residues. V lost 1 base and J lost 8; bases outside the gene matches: 6. Looked up from germline, CDR1 is LGHDT and CDR2 is YNNKEL (reference sequence). The CDR3 DNA reads TGTGCCAGCAGCCAAGCACTAGCGGGAGGAGCGGATGAGCAGTTCTTC. Translating it yields CASSQALAGGADEQFF.

CDR3 coding DNA: TGTGCCACCAGTGATCCAGACAGGCAACCCTACGAGCAGTACTTC. This sequence encodes CATSDPDRQPYEQYF. V usage is TRBV24-1 and J usage is TRBJ2-7, with D possibly matching TRBD1 (6 bases). V shed 3 bases and J shed 2 bases, with 13 bases lying between them. The CDR3 has 15 residues. The V gene's germline CDR1 is KGHDR and CDR2 SFDVKD.

This clonotype has at least ten counts. V gene TRBV12-3 or TRBV12-4 combines with J gene TRBJ2-1, with a tentative D call TRBD2 (6 bases). Trimming removed 5 bases from V and 4 bases from J, with 15 bases in between. CDR3 length: 15 residues. The CDR3 DNA is TGTGCCAGCAGTCCCGGGGGTGCGGGTTACAATGAGCAGTTCTTC. As protein: CASSPGGAGYNEQFF.

This clonotype occurred many times. The chain carries TRBV7-2 and TRBJ2-1, with 8 bases that match TRBD2. Germline-derived CDR1 and CDR2 are SGHTA and FQGNSA. This CDR3 spans 15 amino acids. V shed 1 base, J shed 2 bases, and the junction held 1 base outside the gene matches. The CDR3: CASSLGSGTYNEQFF. In DNA, the CDR3 is TGTGCCAGCAGCTTAGGTAGCGGGACCTACAATGAGCAGTTCTTC.

Ten or more counts support this clonotype. The V and J genes are TRBV12-3 or TRBV12-4 and TRBJ1-1; D is undetermined. The length of the CDR3 is 11 residues. V gave up 7 bases and J gave up 2 bases, with 5 bases separating them. This CDR3 is CASTLNTEAFF. The CDR3 coding sequence is TGTGCCAGCACCTTAAACACTGAAGCTTTCTTT.

This clonotype was counted many times. The J gene is TRBJ2-7, the V gene TRBV20-1; D is perhaps TRBD2 (5 bases). Trimming removed 5 bases from V and 0 bases from J, with 8 bases in between. Germline assignment: CDR1 DFQATT and CDR2 SNEGSKA (reference sequence). The CDR3 loop spans 12 amino acids. CDR3 sequence (DNA): TGCAGTGCTCAGCGGACCTCCTACGAGCAGTACTTC. This codes for CSAQRTSYEQYF.

This clonotype has a count of ten or more. This sequence joins TRBV5-8 and TRBJ1-5; D is unresolved. This CDR3 has 13 amino acids. Trimming took 5 bases from V and 3 from J, leaving 9 bases between them. Germline V gene data show CDR1 as SGHTS and CDR2 as YDEGEE. The CDR3 region is CASSSHPNQPQHF. The DNA for the CDR3 is TGTGCCAGCAGTTCTCACCCCAATCAGCCCCAGCATTTT.

There are many counts of this clonotype. This chain connects TRBV6-1 to TRBJ2-7, with 7 bases that match TRBD2. Per germline, CDR1 MNHNS and CDR2 SASEGT. V dropped 4 bases and J dropped 3; count of bases not matched to a gene: 3. This CDR3 comprises 13 residues. The CDR3 region has the DNA TGTGCCAGCAGTGCCGGGACTAACTACGAGCAGTACTTC. This encodes CASSAGTNYEQYF.

Ten or more counts support this clonotype. The V call is TRBV2, the J call TRBJ1-5, with 8 nucleotides matching TRBD1. The CDR3 is 15 amino acids. Looked up from germline, CDR1 is SNHLY and CDR2 is FYNNEI. Germline trimming cut 5 bases from V and 3 bases from J; bases unmatched to any gene: 6. The CDR3 sequence: CASSLDREYNQPQHF. CDR3 DNA sequence: TGTGCCAGCAGTCTGGACAGGGAATACAATCAGCCCCAGCATTTT.

At least ten counts were recorded for this clonotype. The rearrangement uses TRBV15 and TRBJ2-3; TRBD2 matches at 10 bases. Germline V gives CDR1 LNHNV, CDR2 YYDKDF (reference sequence). CDR3 length: 15 residues. V shed 4 bases, J shed 4 bases, and the junction held 5 bases outside the gene matches. The CDR3: CATSIAGGGADTQYF. CDR3 nucleotides: TGTGCCACCAGCATAGCGGGAGGTGGAGCAGATACGCAGTATTTT.

There are many counts of this clonotype. The chain uses TRBV18 and TRBJ2-1, with TRBD2 matching over 7 bases. The J segment lost 7 bases and the V segment lost 6 bases, leaving 9 bases of the junction unmatched. The CDR3 extends over 14 amino acids. CDR1 is KGHSH and CDR2 is LQKENI in the germline V gene. The CDR3 reads CASSTPGLGNEQFF. CDR3 sequence (DNA): TGTGCCAGCTCCACTCCAGGACTAGGGAATGAGCAGTTCTTC. Filled out from reference TRBV18 and TRBJ2-1, the complete variable domain reads NAGVMQNPRHLVRRRGQEARLRCSPMKGHSHVYWYRQLPEEGLKFMVYLQKENIIDESGMPKERFSAEFPKEGPSILRIQQVVRGDSAAYFCASSTPGLGNEQFFGPGTRLTVL.

This clonotype appeared many times. The CDR3 DNA reads as TGCGCCAGCAGCCAAGATGTGGGGCGTAACTATGGCTACACCTTC. Translated, it gives CASSQDVGRNYGYTF. The chain uses TRBV4-3 and TRBJ1-2; possibly TRBD1 for D (5 bases). The V gene's germline CDR1 is LGHNA and CDR2 YSLEER. The CDR3 loop spans 15 amino acids. The V and J ends lost 0 bases and 1 base respectively, with 9 bases between them.

This clonotype came up a few times. V and J are TRBV20-1 and TRBJ2-3, with TRBD2 matching 8 bases. Germline lookup yields CDR1 DFQATT and CDR2 SNEGSKA (reference sequence). V dropped 6 bases and J dropped 2; count of bases not matched to a gene: 7. There are 14 residues in the CDR3. The CDR3 nucleotides are TGCAGTGCCCGGGGACTAGTTCCCACAGATACGCAGTATTTT. It is translated as CSARGLVPTDTQYF.

This clonotype was seen at least ten times. This chain uses TRBV28 with TRBJ1-3; D is undetermined. Between the trimmed V and J ends, which lost 3 bases and 0 bases, there was a span of 12 bases. The CDR3 sequence is 16 residues long. The V gene's germline CDR1 is MDHEN and CDR2 SYDVKM. CDR3 in amino acids: CASSFWSTASGNTIYF. The CDR3 nucleotides are TGTGCCAGCAGTTTTTGGAGTACGGCCTCTGGAAACACCATATATTTT. Filled out from reference TRBV28 and TRBJ1-3, the complete variable domain reads DVKVTQSSRYLVKRTGEKVFLECVQDMDHENMFWYRQDPGLGLRLIYFSYDVKMKEKGDIPEGYSVSREKKERFSLILESASTNQTSMYLCASSFWSTASGNTIYFGEGSWLTVV.